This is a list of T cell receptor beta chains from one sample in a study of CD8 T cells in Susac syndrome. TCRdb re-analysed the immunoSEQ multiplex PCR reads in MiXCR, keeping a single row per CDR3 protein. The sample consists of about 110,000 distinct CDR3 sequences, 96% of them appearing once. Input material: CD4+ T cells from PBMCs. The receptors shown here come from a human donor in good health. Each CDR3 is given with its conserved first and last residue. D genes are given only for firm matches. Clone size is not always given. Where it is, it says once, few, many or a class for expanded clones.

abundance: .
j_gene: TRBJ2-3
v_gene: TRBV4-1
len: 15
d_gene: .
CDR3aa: CASSQVNSGVLTQYF
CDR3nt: TGCGCCAGCAGCCAAGTGAATAGCGGAGTGCTAACGCAGTATTTT

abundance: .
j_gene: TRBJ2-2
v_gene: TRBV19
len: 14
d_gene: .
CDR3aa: CASSLASHTGELFF
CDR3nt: TGTGCCAGTAGCCTCGCTAGCCACACCGGGGAGCTGTTTTTT

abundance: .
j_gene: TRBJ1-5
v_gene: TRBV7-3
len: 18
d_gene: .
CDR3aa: CASSFLPGPKIITDTQHF
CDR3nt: TGTGCCAGCAGCTTCCTTCCGGGACCCAAGATTATCACAGATACGCAGCATTTT

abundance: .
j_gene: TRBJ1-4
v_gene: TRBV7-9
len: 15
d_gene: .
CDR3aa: CASSFILPGSEKLFF
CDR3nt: TGTGCCAGCAGCTTCATTCTTCCAGGGAGCGAAAAACTGTTTTTT

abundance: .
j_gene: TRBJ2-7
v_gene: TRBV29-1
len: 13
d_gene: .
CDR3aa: CSVKDRANYEQYF
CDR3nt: TGCAGCGTAAAGGACAGAGCAAACTACGAGCAGTACTTC

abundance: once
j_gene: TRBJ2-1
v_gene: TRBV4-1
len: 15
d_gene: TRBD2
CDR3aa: CASSQGLAGYNEQFF
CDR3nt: TGCGCCAGCAGCCAAGGACTAGCGGGCTACAATGAGCAGTTCTTC

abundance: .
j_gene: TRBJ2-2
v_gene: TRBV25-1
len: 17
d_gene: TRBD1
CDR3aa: CASSEQRGTVNTGELFF
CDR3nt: TGTGCCAGCAGTGAACAAAGGGGGACAGTGAACACCGGGGAGCTGTTTTTT

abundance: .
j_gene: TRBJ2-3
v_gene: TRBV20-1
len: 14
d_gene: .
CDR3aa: CSAREDYSTDTQYF
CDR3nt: TGCAGTGCTAGAGAGGACTACTCCACAGATACGCAGTATTTT

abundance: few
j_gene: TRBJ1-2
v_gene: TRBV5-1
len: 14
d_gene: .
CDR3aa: CASSLALSNYGYTF
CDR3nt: TGCGCCAGCAGCTTGGCCCTCAGCAACTATGGCTACACCTTC

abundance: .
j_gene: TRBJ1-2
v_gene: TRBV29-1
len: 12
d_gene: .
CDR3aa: CSVGGQVHGYTF
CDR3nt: TGCAGCGTCGGCGGACAAGTCCATGGCTACACCTTC

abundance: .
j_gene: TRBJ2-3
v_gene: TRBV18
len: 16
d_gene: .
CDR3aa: CASSQPGTAMADTQYF
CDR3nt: TGTGCCAGCTCACAACCCGGGACCGCTATGGCCGATACGCAGTATTTT

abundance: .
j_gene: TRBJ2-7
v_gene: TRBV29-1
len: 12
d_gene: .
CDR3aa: CSVESVNYEQYF
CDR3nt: TGCAGCGTTGAGTCAGTGAACTACGAGCAGTACTTC

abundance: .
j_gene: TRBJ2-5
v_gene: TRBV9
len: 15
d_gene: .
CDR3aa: CASSAAGLIQETQYF
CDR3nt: TGTGCCAGCAGCGCAGCAGGGCTCATACAAGAGACCCAGTACTTC